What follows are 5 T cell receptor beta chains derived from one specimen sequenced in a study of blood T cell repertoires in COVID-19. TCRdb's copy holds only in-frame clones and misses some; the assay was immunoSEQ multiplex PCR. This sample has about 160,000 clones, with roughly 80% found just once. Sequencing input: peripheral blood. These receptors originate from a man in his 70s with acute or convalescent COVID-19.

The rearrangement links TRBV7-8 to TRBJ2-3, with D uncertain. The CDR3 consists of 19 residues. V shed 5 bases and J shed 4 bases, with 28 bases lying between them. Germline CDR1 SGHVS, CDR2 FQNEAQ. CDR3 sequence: CASSTRREASSPLSDTQYF. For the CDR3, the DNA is TGTGCCAGCAGCACCCGCCGAGAAGCGTCCAGTCCTCTCTCAGATACGCAGTATTTT. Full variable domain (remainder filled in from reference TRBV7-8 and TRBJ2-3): GAGVSQSPRYKVAKRGQDVALRCDPISGHVSLFWYQQALGQGPEFLTYFQNEAQLDKSGLPSDRFFAERPEGSVSTLKIQRTQQEDSAVYLCASSTRREASSPLSDTQYFGPGTRLTVL.

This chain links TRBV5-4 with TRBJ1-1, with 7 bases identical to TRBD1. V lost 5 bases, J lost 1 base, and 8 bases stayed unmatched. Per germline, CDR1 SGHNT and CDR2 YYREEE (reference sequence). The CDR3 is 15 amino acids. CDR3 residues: CASSQFGTANTEAFF. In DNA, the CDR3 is TGTGCCAGCAGTCAATTCGGGACAGCGAACACTGAAGCTTTCTTT.

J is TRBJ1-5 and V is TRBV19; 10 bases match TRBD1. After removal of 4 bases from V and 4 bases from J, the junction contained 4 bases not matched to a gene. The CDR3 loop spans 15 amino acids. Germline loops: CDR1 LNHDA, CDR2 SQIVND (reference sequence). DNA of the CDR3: TGTGCCAGTAGTACCCCGGGACAGGGGAATCAGCCCCAGCATTTT. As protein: CASSTPGQGNQPQHF.

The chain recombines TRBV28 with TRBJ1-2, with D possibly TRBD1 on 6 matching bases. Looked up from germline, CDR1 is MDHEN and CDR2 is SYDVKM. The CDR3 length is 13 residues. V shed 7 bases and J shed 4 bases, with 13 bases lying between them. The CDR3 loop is CASNAGQSYGYTF. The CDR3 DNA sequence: TGTGCCAGCAACGCCGGACAGAGCTATGGCTACACCTTC.

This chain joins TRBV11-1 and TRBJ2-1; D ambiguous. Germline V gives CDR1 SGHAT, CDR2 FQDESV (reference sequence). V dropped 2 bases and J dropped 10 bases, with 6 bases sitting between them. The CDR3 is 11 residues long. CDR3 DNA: TGTGCCAGCAGCTTACAGTGGGAGCAGTTCTTC. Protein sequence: CASSLQWEQFF.